Sequencing of this T cell receptor beta chain was carried out in a study of OX40 agonist ivuxolimab in advanced cancers. Notes on the study in general: Determination of antigen specificity was not performed for the expanded peripheral T cells.

Assay: immunoSEQ multiplex PCR; the TCRdb copy retains only in-frame clones and omits some. Of fewer than 100,000 clones in the sample, roughly 93% were seen once. Concerning this clone: Its target is unknown.

The starting material was CD4+ or CD8+ T cells sorted from blood, obtained in a trial of the OX40 agonist ivuxolimab. This TCR came from an adult with an advanced solid tumor such as melanoma, head and neck, liver or kidney cancer.

CDR3 protein: CASSPNQASGYEQYF. DNA of the CDR3: TGTGCCAGCAGCCCAAACCAGGCTAGCGGCTACGAGCAGTACTTC. The chain links TRBV9 to TRBJ2-7; 7 bases are a match to TRBD2. There are 15 residues in the CDR3. Germline V gene lookup returns CDR1 SGDLS and CDR2 YYNGEE. Trimming took 4 bases from V and 3 from J; bases not matched to a gene: 10.